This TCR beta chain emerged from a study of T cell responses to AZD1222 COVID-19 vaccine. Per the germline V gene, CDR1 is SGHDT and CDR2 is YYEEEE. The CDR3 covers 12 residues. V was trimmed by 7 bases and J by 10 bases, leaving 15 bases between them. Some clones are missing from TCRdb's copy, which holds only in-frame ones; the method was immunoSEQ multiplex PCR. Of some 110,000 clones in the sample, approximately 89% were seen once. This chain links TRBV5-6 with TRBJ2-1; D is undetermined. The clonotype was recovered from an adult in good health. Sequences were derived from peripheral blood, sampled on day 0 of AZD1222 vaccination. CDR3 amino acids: CASVQADGEQFF. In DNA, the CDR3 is TGTGCCAGCGTCCAGGCAGATGGCGAGCAGTTCTTC.